The 14 T cell receptor beta chains below all came from one sample that was sequenced in a study of blood T cell repertoires in COVID-19. The protocol was immunoSEQ multiplex PCR, while the TCRdb copy is restricted to in-frame clones and leaves out a portion. The data hold about 170,000 clones, with over 85% observed a single time. What was sequenced was peripheral blood. The origin of the receptors is a woman between 50 and 59 years old with acute or convalescent COVID-19.

The chain recombines TRBV15 with TRBJ1-5; TRBD1 might be the D (6 bases). CDR3 size: 12 residues. Germline loops: CDR1 LNHNV, CDR2 YYDKDF (reference sequence). Trimming stripped 4 bases from V and 7 bases from J, with 8 bases between. The CDR3 spells CATSTGEQPQHF. The CDR3 DNA reads as TGTGCCACCAGCACAGGGGAACAGCCCCAGCATTTT.

This chain uses TRBV19 with TRBJ1-5; tentative D call: TRBD1 (5 bases). The CDR3 has 13 amino acids. Trimming stripped 8 bases from V and 4 bases from J, with 12 bases between. Germline V gene data show CDR1 as LNHDA and CDR2 as SQIVND (reference sequence). CDR3 sequence reads: CASHDSLNQPQHF. In nucleotides, the CDR3 is TGTGCCAGTCATGACAGCCTTAATCAGCCCCAGCATTTT. Looking up the rest from reference TRBV19 and TRBJ1-5 gives the full variable domain: DGGITQSPKYLFRKEGQNVTLSCEQNLNHDAMYWYRQDPGQGLRLIYYSQIVNDFQKGDIAEGYSVSREKKESFPLTVTSAQKNPTAFYLCASHDSLNQPQHFGDGTRLSIL.

V gene TRBV5-6 combines with J gene TRBJ2-3; 9 bases fit TRBD2. Germline V gene data show CDR1 as SGHDT and CDR2 as YYEEEE. V lost 0 bases, J lost 5 bases, and 7 bases stayed unmatched. The length of the CDR3 is 16 residues. Written as DNA, the CDR3 is TGTGCCAGCAGCTTGGGTCTAGCGGGGAATCGAGATACGCAGTATTTT. Its translation: CASSLGLAGNRDTQYF.

The chain joins TRBV6-5 to TRBJ1-2, with 7 positions matching TRBD1. V dropped 10 bases and J dropped 5; count of bases not matched to a gene: 7. This CDR3 contains 12 residues. Germline values: CDR1 MNHEY, CDR2 SVGAGI. The CDR3 protein is CAIRDSIYGYTF. Here the CDR3 DNA reads TGTGCCATCCGGGACAGCATTTATGGCTACACCTTC.

The rearrangement joins TRBV11-1 to TRBJ2-7; TRBD1 matches at 7 bases. The V gene's germline CDR1 is SGHAT and CDR2 FQDESV (reference sequence). The CDR3 is made up of 13 amino acids. V was clipped by 4 bases and J by 7 bases; unmatched bases: 7. The CDR3 DNA is TGTGCCAGCAGCTCGAGACAGGGCCAAGAGCAGTACTTC. Amino acid sequence: CASSSRQGQEQYF.

The chain has TRBV5-1 and TRBJ1-6, with TRBD1 matching over 8 bases. Per the germline V gene, CDR1 is SGHRS and CDR2 is YFSETQ. CDR3 length: 15 residues. Trimming cost V 4 bases and J 7 bases; bases outside gene matches: 7. CDR3 nucleotides: TGCGCCAGCAGCCTAGGACAGGGTTACAATTCACCCCTCCACTTT. This gives the protein CASSLGQGYNSPLHF.

This chain connects TRBV9 to TRBJ2-7, with D perhaps TRBD2 (6 bases). The CDR3 consists of 15 residues. Between the trimmed V and J ends, which lost 0 bases and 2 bases, there was a span of 12 bases. Looked up from germline, CDR1 is SGDLS and CDR2 is YYNGEE. CDR3 protein: CASSVAAGSTYEQYF. DNA of the CDR3: TGTGCCAGCAGCGTAGCTGCCGGGAGCACCTACGAGCAGTACTTC.

The chain has TRBV20-1 and TRBJ1-5, with TRBD1 matching over 9 bases. The V gene's germline CDR1 is DFQATT and CDR2 SNEGSKA (reference sequence). The CDR3 consists of 17 residues. Trimming at V came to 3 bases and at J to 0 bases, leaving 9 bases not matched to a gene. The CDR3 DNA is TGCAGTGCTAGTCAGGGACAGGGATCTTATAGCAATCAGCCCCAGCATTTT. This gives the protein CSASQGQGSYSNQPQHF.

The chain combines TRBV19 with TRBJ2-1; 8 bases map to TRBD2. The V and J ends lost 1 base and 3 bases, in that order; junction bases with no gene match: 5. There are 16 residues in the CDR3. CDR1 is LNHDA, CDR2 SQIVND, per germline (reference sequence). This chain's CDR3 is CASSIGGLAGYNEQFF. The DNA of the CDR3 is TGTGCCAGTAGTATAGGAGGGCTAGCGGGCTACAATGAGCAGTTCTTC.

V and J are TRBV19 and TRBJ2-2; D gene unclear. Trimming removed 4 bases from V and 7 bases from J, with 16 bases in between. The CDR3 is 15 amino acids. The germline CDR1 and CDR2 sequences are LNHDA and SQIVND (reference sequence). CDR3 sequence (DNA): TGTGCCAGTAGTAATGCGAGGTTGTTTAACGGGGAGCTGTTTTTT. Residues: CASSNARLFNGELFF.

This rearrangement joins TRBV18 to TRBJ1-5, with a weak D call TRBD1 (6 bases). V shed 3 bases and J shed 7 bases, with 16 bases lying between them. The length of the CDR3 is 15 residues. Germline CDR1 KGHSH, CDR2 LQKENI. Here the CDR3 DNA reads TGTGCCAGCTCACCTCGGACAGCCCTGAGCCAGCCCCAGCATTTT. Protein: CASSPRTALSQPQHF.

In this sample, this clone turned up a few times. This CDR3 reads CASSLDARQGPNTIYF. The CDR3 DNA reads as TGCGCCAGCAGCTTGGACGCCAGACAGGGACCGAACACCATATATTTT. This rearrangement joins TRBV5-1 to TRBJ1-3, with TRBD1 identical over 7 bases. V lost 0 bases and J lost 7; bases outside the gene matches: 10. Germline-derived CDR1 and CDR2 are SGHRS and YFSETQ. This CDR3 region has 16 residues.

The rearrangement uses TRBV9 and TRBJ1-3; D not certain. V lost 4 bases to trimming and J lost 4 bases, with 18 bases between them. This CDR3 is built from 16 residues. Germline loops: CDR1 SGDLS, CDR2 YYNGEE. CDR3 in DNA: TGTGCCAGCAGCCCTATCTTTAGCCCGGGGGGAAACACCATATATTTT. Its protein product is CASSPIFSPGGNTIYF.

In this sample, this clone turned up once. V usage is TRBV6-2 or TRBV6-3 and J usage is TRBJ1-2; 9 bases line up with TRBD1. V dropped 6 bases and J dropped 10; count of bases not matched to a gene: 9. The CDR3 covers 13 residues. Germline CDR1 and CDR2: MNHEY and SVGEGT. This CDR3 is CASSPQGTGHYTF. The CDR3 DNA reads TGTGCCAGCAGCCCTCAAGGGACAGGGCACTACACCTTC.